Many counts were recorded for the clone carrying this T cell receptor beta chain. Its antigen is currently unknown. As for the cDNA, it was generated by 5'RACE with 10-nucleotide random UMIs. TCRdb redid the calling of the 5' RACE reads with MiXCR, one entry per CDR3 protein. Here the sample spans about 48,000 distinct CDR3 sequences, over 20% being singletons. V lost 0 bases and J lost 6, with 12 bases in between. The CDR3 extends over 14 amino acids. Germline V gives CDR1 SGDLS, CDR2 YYNGEE. This record comes from a study of neurological immune-mediated disorders. Healthy control samples came from blood bank volunteers in Maryland, USA. 2 million unsorted PBMCs were stored in RNAlater at -80 °C before RNA extraction. The study, taken as a whole, reports: None of the CDR3 amino acid sequences found in expanded clones was shared across subjects. This suggests that the TCR-beta repertoires were private in all groups.

Sequenced input: PBMCs. V gene TRBV9 combines with J gene TRBJ1-2; no reliable D call. This receptor was taken from a woman in her 70s in good health. The DNA of the CDR3 is TGTGCCAGCAGCGTAGCAGGTACTTTGAATGGCTACACCTTC. Encoded protein: CASSVAGTLNGYTF. Full variable domain (outside the CDR3, taken from reference TRBV9 and TRBJ1-2): DSGVTQTPKHLITATGQRVTLRCSPRSGDLSVYWYQQSLDQGLQFLIQYYNGEERAKGNILERFSAQQFPDLHSELNLSSLELGDSALYFCASSVAGTLNGYTFGSGTRLTVV.